The 13 T cell receptor beta chains below come from one sample, sequenced in a study of spatial heterogeneity in lung cancer. TCRdb passed the 5' RACE reads through MiXCR, listing each CDR3 protein once. The table includes roughly 71,000 distinct CDR3 sequences, less than 9.5% detected once. Noted time point: blood at routine non-recurrence follow-up after resection. Sequencing used PBMCs, obtained at follow-up. These receptors came from a female donor with early-stage non-small cell lung cancer.

The chain uses TRBV9 and TRBJ2-5; either TRBD1 or TRBD2 may supply D (5 bases each). CDR1 and CDR2 (germline): SGDLS, YYNGEE. Trimming left V 4 bases short and J 0 bases short, with 10 bases between. This CDR3 spans 14 amino acids. CDR3 DNA sequence: TGTGCCAGCAGCCTCGAGGGGCACCAAGAGACCCAGTACTTC. This sequence encodes CASSLEGHQETQYF.

Points on this clonotype: It may be a read error: a sequence one base away is much more abundant. This chain joins TRBV4-1 and TRBJ2-7; a weak D match, TRBD2 (5 bases). The CDR3 sequence is 15 residues long. CDR1 and CDR2 from the germline V gene are MGHRA and YSYEKL. The CDR3 region is CTSSRAVPDSYEQYF. The CDR3 DNA sequence: TGCACCAGCAGCCGAGCAGTCCCGGACTCATACGAGCAGTACTTC.

As concerns this clonotype: A much larger clone lies a single base off, so this may be a read error. The J gene is TRBJ1-2, the V gene TRBV28; D uncertain. Germline V CDR1 and CDR2: MDHEN, SYDVKM. This CDR3 is 15 amino acids long. V was cut by 8 bases and J by 5 bases, with 21 bases left in between. The CDR3 spells CASGGRGIASYGYTF. DNA for the CDR3: TGTGCCAGCGGTGGTAGAGGGATAGCCTCGTATGGCTACACCTTC.

This clonotype was counted only a few times. The chain has TRBV7-2 and TRBJ2-7; 10 bases agree with TRBD2. This CDR3 is built from 16 residues. After removal of 1 base from V and 5 bases from J, the junction contained 8 bases not matched to a gene. Looked up from germline, CDR1 is SGHTA and CDR2 is FQGNSA. In nucleotides, the CDR3 is TGTGCCAGCAGCTTAGTTGGGACTAGCGTGGTGGACGAGCAGTACTTC. Its protein is CASSLVGTSVVDEQYF. The whole variable domain, filled in from reference TRBV7-2 and TRBJ2-7, reads GAGVSQSPSNKVTEKGKDVELRCDPISGHTALYWYRQSLGQGLEFLIYFQGNSAPDKSGLPSDRFSAERTGGSVSTLTIQRTQQEDSAVYLCASSLVGTSVVDEQYFGPGTRLTVT.

The table lists this clonotype with many counts. V and J are TRBV19 and TRBJ2-7, with D possibly being TRBD1 (5 bases). CDR3 size: 14 residues. Trimming left V 4 bases short and J 1 base short, with 11 bases between. The germline V gene has CDR1 LNHDA and CDR2 SQIVND (reference sequence). The CDR3 protein is CASSKQTASYEQYF. Written as DNA, the CDR3 is TGTGCCAGTAGTAAACAGACAGCGTCCTACGAGCAGTACTTC.

This clonotype has just one count. This could be a read error, since a much larger clone is one nucleotide away. The genes are TRBV28 and TRBJ1-2; D may be TRBD1 (5 bases). This CDR3 contains 13 residues. Germline CDR1 MDHEN, CDR2 SYDVKM. Trimming left V 5 bases short and J 8 bases short, with 15 bases between. The CDR3 sequence is CASSVTAGSGYTF. As DNA, the CDR3 is TGTGCCAGCAGTGTTACGGCAGGGTCAGGCTACACCTTC.

This clonotype was observed at least ten times. The V gene is TRBV5-1, the J gene TRBJ2-5; 8 bases map to TRBD2. The CDR3 length is 16 residues. Germline trimming cut 0 bases from V and 5 bases from J; bases unmatched to any gene: 9. From germline, CDR1 is SGHRS and CDR2 YFSETQ. This CDR3 reads CASSLGSAGVWETQYF. CDR3 coding DNA: TGCGCCAGCAGCTTGGGTTCAGCGGGAGTCTGGGAGACCCAGTACTTC.

This clonotype occurred many times. For the CDR3, the DNA is TGTGCCAGCAGAGCTAGCGGGAGTTACAATGAGCAGTTCTTC. Protein product: CASRASGSYNEQFF. The V gene is TRBV28, the J gene TRBJ2-1; 10 bases are shared with TRBD2. Germline values: CDR1 MDHEN, CDR2 SYDVKM. The junction had 3 bases not matched to a gene; V was cut back by 6 bases and J by 4 bases. The CDR3 runs 14 residues.

This clonotype was found many times. V usage is TRBV6-5 and J usage is TRBJ1-2, with D hard to call. The CDR3 totals 14 residues. Per germline, CDR1 MNHEY and CDR2 SVGAGI. V lost 2 bases and J lost 3, with 10 bases in between. The CDR3 loop reads CASSYGTEDYGYTF. The CDR3 bases are TGTGCCAGCAGTTACGGCACAGAAGACTATGGCTACACCTTC.

This clonotype was seen repeatedly, ten times or more. The chain has TRBV12-3 or TRBV12-4 and TRBJ2-3, with TRBD2 matching over 7 bases. The CDR3 totals 13 residues. V shed 3 bases, J shed 6 bases, and the junction held 3 bases outside the gene matches. Written as DNA, the CDR3 is TGTGCCAGCAGTTTGTTGCGGGAGGATACGCAGTATTTT. It specifies CASSLLREDTQYF.

This clonotype was seen only a few times. The chain carries TRBV20-1 and TRBJ1-6; tentative D call: TRBD1 (6 bases). This CDR3 comprises 15 residues. V dropped 2 bases and J dropped 3 bases, with 11 bases sitting between them. Germline CDR1 and CDR2: DFQATT and SNEGSKA (reference sequence). CDR3 in DNA: TGCAGTGCTAGACTCCAGGGGTTCTATAATTCACCCCTCCACTTT. Amino acid sequence: CSARLQGFYNSPLHF.

The table lists this clonotype with many counts. The chain is built from TRBV29-1 and TRBJ2-5; possible D gene TRBD1, 6 bases. The CDR3 is made up of 13 amino acids. Germline loops: CDR1 SQVTM, CDR2 ANQGSEA. Trimming shortened V by 2 bases and J by 6 bases, and 13 bases separated the two germline ends. The CDR3 loop is CSVERDNGKTQYF. CDR3 in DNA: TGCAGCGTTGAAAGGGACAACGGGAAGACCCAGTACTTC. Full variable domain (missing parts from reference TRBV29-1 and TRBJ2-5): SAVISQKPSRDICQRGTSLTIQCQVDSQVTMMFWYRQQPGQSLTLIATANQGSEATYESGFVIDKFPISRPNLTFSTLTVSNMSPEDSSIYLCSVERDNGKTQYFGPGTRLLVL.

This clonotype was seen a few times. The chain employs TRBV20-1 and TRBJ2-1, with TRBD2 matching 8 bases. Per germline, CDR1 DFQATT and CDR2 SNEGSKA (reference sequence). This CDR3 comprises 14 residues. CDR3 residues: CRPGSNGLANEQFF. Here the CDR3 DNA reads TGCAGGCCAGGTTCAAACGGACTAGCCAATGAGCAGTTCTTC.